This T cell receptor beta chain was recorded in a study of OX40 agonist ivuxolimab in advanced cancers. Notes on this clone: Its antigen remains unknown.

Generated by immunoSEQ multiplex PCR, the TCRdb table keeps only in-frame clones and is missing some. The data hold 100,000 or so clones, with less than 95% observed a single time. Study outcomes and limitations: In the 0.1-3.0 mg/kg groups, partial responders showed among the lowest expansion.

This receptor was taken from an adult with an advanced solid tumor such as melanoma, head and neck, liver or kidney cancer. This specimen was CD4+ or CD8+ T cells sorted from blood, taken in a trial of the OX40 agonist ivuxolimab.

For the CDR3, the DNA is TGCGCCACCGCCGTGGGACAGGGATTCCATGAGCAGTTCTTC. The encoded protein is CATAVGQGFHEQFF. The rearrangement joins TRBV5-1 to TRBJ2-1; 9 nucleotides align to TRBD1. Looked up from germline, CDR1 is SGHRS and CDR2 is YFSETQ. The ends lost 9 bases at V and 8 bases at J; junction bases unmatched: 12. This CDR3 contains 14 residues.